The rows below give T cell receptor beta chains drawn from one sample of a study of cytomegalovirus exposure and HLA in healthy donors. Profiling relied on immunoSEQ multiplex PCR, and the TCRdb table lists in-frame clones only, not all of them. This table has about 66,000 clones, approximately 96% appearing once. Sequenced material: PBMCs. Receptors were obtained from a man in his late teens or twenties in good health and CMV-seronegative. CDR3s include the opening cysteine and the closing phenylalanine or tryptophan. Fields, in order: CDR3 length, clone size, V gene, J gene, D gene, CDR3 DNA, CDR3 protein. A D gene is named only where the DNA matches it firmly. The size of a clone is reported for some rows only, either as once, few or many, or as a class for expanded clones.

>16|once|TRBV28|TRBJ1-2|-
TGTGCCAGCAGTTCTGTGAGTGACATCCCTAACTATGGCTACACCTTC
CASSSVSDIPNYGYTF
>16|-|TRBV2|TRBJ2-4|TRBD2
TGTGCCAGCAGTGAAAGGGCTAGCGGACCCAAAAACATTCAGTACTTC
CASSERASGPKNIQYF
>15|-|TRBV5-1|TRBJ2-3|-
TGCGCCAGCAGCAACGCTCCGGGGTTCACAGATACGCAGTATTTT
CASSNAPGFTDTQYF
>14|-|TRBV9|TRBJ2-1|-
TGTGCCAGCAGCGTAGAGTATCCGCGGGATGAGCAGTTCTTC
CASSVEYPRDEQFF
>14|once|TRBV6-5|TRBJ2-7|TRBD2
TGTGCCAGCAGTTACTGGCGGGAGGGCCATGAGCAGTACTTC
CASSYWREGHEQYF
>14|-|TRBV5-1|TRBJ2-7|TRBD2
TGCGCCAGCCGTAGCGGGAGTGGTTCCTACGAGCAGTACTTC
CASRSGSGSYEQYF
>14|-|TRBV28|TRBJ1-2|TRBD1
TGTGCCAGCAGTTTTGACAGGGGAGTCTATGGCTACACCTTC
CASSFDRGVYGYTF
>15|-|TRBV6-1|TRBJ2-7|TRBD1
TGTGCCAGCAGTGAAGGGGCAGGGGGCTACCACGAGCAGTACTTC
CASSEGAGGYHEQYF
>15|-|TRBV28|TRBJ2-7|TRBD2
TGTGCCAGCACTTTCGGACTAGCGGACCCCTACGAGCAGTACTTC
CASTFGLADPYEQYF
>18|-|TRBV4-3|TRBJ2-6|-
TGCGCCAGCAGCCAAGGAAACAACAGGGCGTCGGGGGCCAACGTCCTGACTTTC
CASSQGNNRASGANVLTF
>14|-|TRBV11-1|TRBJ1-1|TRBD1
TGTGCCAGCAGCACGGAAGACAGGGTTGCTGAAGCTTTCTTT
CASSTEDRVAEAFF
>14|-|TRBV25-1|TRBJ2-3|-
TGTGCCAGCAGTGACCCGACATACACAGATACGCAGTATTTT
CASSDPTYTDTQYF
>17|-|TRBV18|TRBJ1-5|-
TGTGCCAGCTCACCAAGCACAGCACAATTGGGGGGTCAGCCCCAGCATTTT
CASSPSTAQLGGQPQHF
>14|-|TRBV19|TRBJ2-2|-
TGTGCCACCCGGAGGGCTGGTTCGACCGGGGAGCTGTTTTTT
CATRRAGSTGELFF
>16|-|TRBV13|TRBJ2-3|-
TGTGCCAGCAGCCTAGGGACTTCCCCTAGCACAGATACGCAGTATTTT
CASSLGTSPSTDTQYF
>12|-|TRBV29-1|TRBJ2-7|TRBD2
TGCAGCGTTGGGGAGCGGGACCACGAGCAGTACTTC
CSVGERDHEQYF
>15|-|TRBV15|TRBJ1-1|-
TGTGCCACCAGCAGGCGCCGGGGGAGTCACACTGAAGCTTTCTTT
CATSRRRGSHTEAFF
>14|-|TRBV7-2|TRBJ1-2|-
TGTGCCAGTTCCAGGGATCGAGCTAACTATGGCTACACCTTC
CASSRDRANYGYTF
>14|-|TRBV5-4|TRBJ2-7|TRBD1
TGTGCCAGCAGCTACTGGGACAGGACCTACGAGCAGTACTTC
CASSYWDRTYEQYF
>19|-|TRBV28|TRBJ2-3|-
TGTGCCAGCAGATTTCTGCGCGGCCCCGCCTACAGGGGCACAGATACGCAGTATTTT
CASRFLRGPAYRGTDTQYF
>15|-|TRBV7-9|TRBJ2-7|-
TGTGCCAGCAGCCCCGGACAGGGAGGGTCCTACGAGCAGTACTTC
CASSPGQGGSYEQYF
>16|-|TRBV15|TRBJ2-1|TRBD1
TGTGCCACCAGCAGAGATCGGCAGGGGGCGTTGGGTGAGCAGTTCTTC
CATSRDRQGALGEQFF
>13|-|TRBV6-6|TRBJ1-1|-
TGTGCCAGCAGTCTGAACAGGGAAACTGAAGCTTTCTTT
CASSLNRETEAFF
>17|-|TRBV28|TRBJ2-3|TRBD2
TGTGCCAGCAGTTTCTATGGGACTAGCGGACCCACAGATACGCAGTATTTT
CASSFYGTSGPTDTQYF
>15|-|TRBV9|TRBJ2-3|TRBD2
TGTGCCAGCAGCGTAGGAAGCGGGGGGCACCGGACGCAGTATTTT
CASSVGSGGHRTQYF
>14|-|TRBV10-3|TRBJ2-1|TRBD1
TGTGCCACAGTTCGGGACAGGTTTTTACACGAGCAGTTCTTC
CATVRDRFLHEQFF
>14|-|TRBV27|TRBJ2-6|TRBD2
TGTGCCAGCAGTCTAGCGGCTGGGGCCAACGTCCTGACTTTC
CASSLAAGANVLTF
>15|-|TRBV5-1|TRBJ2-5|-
TGCGCCAGCAGCTTGGCGGGGACAAGGGAAGAGACCCAGTACTTC
CASSLAGTREETQYF
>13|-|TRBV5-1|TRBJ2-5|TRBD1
TGCGCCAGCAGCTCCGGACAGGGGGAGACCCAGTACTTC
CASSSGQGETQYF
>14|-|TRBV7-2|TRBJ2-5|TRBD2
TGTGCCAGCAGCACCGGGACTAGCGTGGAGACCCAGTACTTC
CASSTGTSVETQYF
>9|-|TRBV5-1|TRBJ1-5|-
TGCGCCAGCAGCTTCGGACAACATTTT
CASSFGQHF